Here is one TCR beta chain with its context. Its antigen remains unknown. This specimen belongs to a study of cytomegalovirus exposure and HLA in healthy donors. Study-wide results and caveats: There were some public TCRs occurring in many donors, but most TCR sequences were rare.

Use of 60 Vbeta and 13 Jbeta primers characterized the PCR. Sequenced by immunoSEQ multiplex PCR; TCRdb stores in-frame clones only, minus some. The sample carries some 130,000 clones, 70% to 80% recorded once. J gave up 9 bases and V 4 bases, and 6 bases lay outside the gene matches. The CDR3 extends over 15 amino acids. Per germline, CDR1 SGHRS and CDR2 YFSETQ. The chain has TRBV5-1 and TRBJ1-6; 11 positions match TRBD1. The origin of this receptor is a woman aged 45-65 years in good health and CMV-seropositive. The sequenced material came from PBMCs. The CDR3, as DNA: TGCGCCAGCAGCCCCGTCGGGACAGGGGGTTCACCCCTCCACTTT. This translates into CASSPVGTGGSPLHF.